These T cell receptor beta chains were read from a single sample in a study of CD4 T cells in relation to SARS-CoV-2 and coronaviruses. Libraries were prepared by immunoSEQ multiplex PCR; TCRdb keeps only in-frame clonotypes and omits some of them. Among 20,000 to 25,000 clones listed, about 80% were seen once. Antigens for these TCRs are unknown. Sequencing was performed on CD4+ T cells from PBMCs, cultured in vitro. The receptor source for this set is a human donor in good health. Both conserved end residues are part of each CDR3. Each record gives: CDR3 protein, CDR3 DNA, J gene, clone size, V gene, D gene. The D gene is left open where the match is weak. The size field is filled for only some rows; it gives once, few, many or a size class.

cdr3_aa: CASRPGQGAGGNSPLHF; cdr3_nt: TGTGCCAGCAGGCCGGGACAGGGGGCGGGTGGTAATTCACCCCTCCACTTT; j_call: TRBJ1-6; clone_size: NA; v_call: TRBV2; d_call: TRBD1
cdr3_aa: CASSIGGQGPTDTQYF; cdr3_nt: TGTGCCAGTAGTATCGGGGGACAGGGACCCACAGATACGCAGTATTTT; j_call: TRBJ2-3; clone_size: NA; v_call: TRBV19; d_call: TRBD1
cdr3_aa: CASSLAGTSNQPQHF; cdr3_nt: TGCGCCAGCAGCTTGGCGGGCACTTCAAATCAGCCCCAGCATTTT; j_call: TRBJ1-5; clone_size: NA; v_call: TRBV5-1; d_call: NA
cdr3_aa: CASSQILVSDREGKTQYF; cdr3_nt: TGTGCCAGCAGCCAAATTCTAGTATCCGACAGGGAGGGGAAGACCCAGTACTTC; j_call: TRBJ2-5; clone_size: NA; v_call: TRBV3-1/TRBV3-2; d_call: NA
cdr3_aa: CASSVGTQLGGETQYF; cdr3_nt: TGTGCCAGCAGCGTCGGGACCCAACTTGGTGGTGAGACCCAGTACTTC; j_call: TRBJ2-5; clone_size: NA; v_call: TRBV9; d_call: NA
cdr3_aa: CASSQEVGGAGGNQPQHF; cdr3_nt: TGCGCCAGCAGCCAAGAAGTAGGGGGGGCTGGAGGCAATCAGCCCCAGCATTTT; j_call: TRBJ1-5; clone_size: few; v_call: TRBV4-1; d_call: NA
cdr3_aa: CASSHPRTGGETEAFF; cdr3_nt: TGCGCCAGCAGCCACCCTAGGACAGGGGGTGAGACTGAAGCTTTCTTT; j_call: TRBJ1-1; clone_size: few; v_call: TRBV4-1; d_call: TRBD1
cdr3_aa: CASSLALGQGDEAFF; cdr3_nt: TGTGCCAGCAGCTTAGCCTTAGGACAGGGGGATGAAGCTTTCTTT; j_call: TRBJ1-1; clone_size: few; v_call: TRBV7-9; d_call: TRBD1
cdr3_aa: CASSLLGLAGGFGETQYF; cdr3_nt: TGCGCCAGCAGCCTTCTCGGACTAGCGGGAGGGTTTGGGGAGACCCAGTACTTC; j_call: TRBJ2-5; clone_size: NA; v_call: TRBV4-1; d_call: TRBD2
cdr3_aa: CASSPVDDTGELFF; cdr3_nt: TGTGCCAGCTCACCCGTGGACGACACCGGGGAGCTGTTTTTT; j_call: TRBJ2-2; clone_size: few; v_call: TRBV18; d_call: NA
cdr3_aa: CASNQRTGNYEQYF; cdr3_nt: TGTGCCAGCAACCAAAGGACGGGTAACTACGAGCAGTACTTC; j_call: TRBJ2-7; clone_size: NA; v_call: TRBV5-6; d_call: NA
cdr3_aa: CASSPGSSGFMEQYF; cdr3_nt: TGCGCCAGCAGCCCGGGGAGTAGCGGCTTTATGGAGCAGTACTTC; j_call: TRBJ2-7; clone_size: NA; v_call: TRBV5-1; d_call: NA
cdr3_aa: CASKLTGGDGYTF; cdr3_nt: TGTGCCAGCAAGCTAACAGGGGGCGATGGCTACACCTTC; j_call: TRBJ1-2; clone_size: NA; v_call: TRBV27; d_call: TRBD1
cdr3_aa: CASSPGQGLLTGELFF; cdr3_nt: TGTGCCAGCAGCCCAGGACAGGGACTACTCACCGGGGAGCTGTTTTTT; j_call: TRBJ2-2; clone_size: NA; v_call: TRBV11-1; d_call: NA
cdr3_aa: CASSLGGQETQYF; cdr3_nt: TGTGCCAGCAGCTTGGGGGGTCAAGAGACCCAGTACTTC; j_call: TRBJ2-5; clone_size: NA; v_call: TRBV5-4; d_call: NA
cdr3_aa: CASTSYLDPYEQYF; cdr3_nt: TGCGCCAGCACGTCTTATCTCGACCCTTACGAGCAGTACTTC; j_call: TRBJ2-7; clone_size: once; v_call: TRBV5-1; d_call: NA
cdr3_aa: CAWSVQSGLNEKLFF; cdr3_nt: TGTGCCTGGAGTGTACAGTCAGGGCTTAATGAAAAACTGTTTTTT; j_call: TRBJ1-4; clone_size: NA; v_call: TRBV30; d_call: NA
cdr3_aa: CASSPRQGIVIGGELFF; cdr3_nt: TGTGCCAGCAGCCCCAGACAGGGAATAGTGATAGGCGGGGAGCTGTTTTTT; j_call: TRBJ2-2; clone_size: NA; v_call: TRBV7-8; d_call: TRBD1
cdr3_aa: CASSEGDSRETQYF; cdr3_nt: TGTGCCAGTAGTGAAGGGGACAGTCGGGAGACCCAGTACTTC; j_call: TRBJ2-5; clone_size: NA; v_call: TRBV19; d_call: TRBD1
cdr3_aa: CASSDRTGTGGDEQYF; cdr3_nt: TGTGCCAGCAGTGACAGGACCGGGACAGGGGGGGACGAGCAGTACTTC; j_call: TRBJ2-7; clone_size: NA; v_call: TRBV6-1; d_call: TRBD1
cdr3_aa: CASRDDSGANVLTF; cdr3_nt: TGTGCCAGTCGGGATGACTCTGGGGCCAACGTCCTGACTTTC; j_call: TRBJ2-6; clone_size: NA; v_call: TRBV19; d_call: NA
cdr3_aa: CASSPRLAGVSGNEQFF; cdr3_nt: TGTGCCAGCAGCCCTAGACTAGCGGGAGTTTCGGGCAATGAGCAGTTCTTC; j_call: TRBJ2-1; clone_size: NA; v_call: TRBV9; d_call: TRBD2
cdr3_aa: CAISEGSGRSSYNEQFF; cdr3_nt: TGTGCCATCAGTGAGGGTTCTGGGCGTAGCTCCTACAATGAGCAGTTCTTC; j_call: TRBJ2-1; clone_size: NA; v_call: TRBV10-3; d_call: NA
cdr3_aa: CAISGTGANYGYTF; cdr3_nt: TGTGCCATCAGTGGAACAGGAGCTAACTATGGCTACACCTTC; j_call: TRBJ1-2; clone_size: NA; v_call: TRBV10-3; d_call: NA
cdr3_aa: CASSRNLGSGELFF; cdr3_nt: TGTGCCAGCAGCCGAAATCTGGGCTCCGGGGAGCTGTTTTTT; j_call: TRBJ2-2; clone_size: NA; v_call: TRBV3-1/TRBV3-2; d_call: NA
cdr3_aa: CASSSISGTYNEQFF; cdr3_nt: TGTGCCAGCAGCTCGATTAGCGGAACTTACAATGAGCAGTTCTTC; j_call: TRBJ2-1; clone_size: once; v_call: TRBV11-2; d_call: NA
cdr3_aa: CASGPGLTLGGQETQYF; cdr3_nt: TGCGCCAGCGGACCGGGACTCACTCTAGGGGGACAAGAGACCCAGTACTTC; j_call: TRBJ2-5; clone_size: NA; v_call: TRBV10-2; d_call: NA
cdr3_aa: CASSLGLGRMDTQYF; cdr3_nt: TGTGCCAGCAGCTTGGGTTTAGGGCGGATGGATACGCAGTATTTT; j_call: TRBJ2-3; clone_size: few; v_call: TRBV7-2; d_call: NA
cdr3_aa: CASRGRGNTEAFF; cdr3_nt: TGTGCCAGCAGGGGACGGGGGAACACTGAAGCTTTCTTT; j_call: TRBJ1-1; clone_size: NA; v_call: TRBV2; d_call: NA
cdr3_aa: CAIASGAVRDTGELFF; cdr3_nt: TGTGCCATCGCGAGCGGGGCCGTTCGAGACACCGGGGAGCTGTTTTTT; j_call: TRBJ2-2; clone_size: NA; v_call: TRBV10-3; d_call: TRBD2
cdr3_aa: CASSIGLVQETQYF; cdr3_nt: TGTGCCAGCAGCATAGGACTAGTGCAAGAGACCCAGTACTTC; j_call: TRBJ2-5; clone_size: NA; v_call: TRBV7-9; d_call: TRBD2
cdr3_aa: CSVATGRTSTDTQYF; cdr3_nt: TGCAGCGTTGCGACCGGAAGAACTAGCACAGATACGCAGTATTTT; j_call: TRBJ2-3; clone_size: medium-sized; v_call: TRBV29-1; d_call: NA
cdr3_aa: CAISEGVTAQHF; cdr3_nt: TGTGCCATCAGTGAGGGGGTAACCGCCCAGCATTTT; j_call: TRBJ1-5; clone_size: NA; v_call: TRBV10-3; d_call: NA